Here is one T cell receptor beta chain with its context. This sample is part of a study of regulatory T cells in long-lasting Graves disease. Arm-PCR of CDR3 regions with iRepertoire HTBI primers generated TCR beta libraries. TCRdb redid the calling of the multiplex PCR reads with MiXCR, one entry per CDR3 protein. The sample lists 550,000 to 600,000 distinct CDR3 sequences; about 16% were seen once. Time point given: newly diagnosed GD, antithyroid drugs for less than 3 months. PBMC-derived RNA was used for the TCR library. The CDR3 covers 15 residues. In germline, CDR1 is SGHTA, CDR2 FQGNSA. V shed 2 bases and J shed 4 bases, with 12 bases lying between them. The data also belong to a second study, concerning T cells in Graves' hyperthyroidism and ophthalmopathy.

The sequencing used peripheral blood mononuclear cells (PBMCs), collected at new diagnosis, from a patient treated with antithyroid drugs. This clonotype originated in a man in his late teens or twenties with Graves disease. The chain carries TRBV7-2 and TRBJ1-5; a weak D match, TRBD1 (5 bases). DNA for the CDR3: TGTGCCAGCAGCTTATCCGCCGGGGGGAATCAGCCCCAGCATTTT. This translates into CASSLSAGGNQPQHF.